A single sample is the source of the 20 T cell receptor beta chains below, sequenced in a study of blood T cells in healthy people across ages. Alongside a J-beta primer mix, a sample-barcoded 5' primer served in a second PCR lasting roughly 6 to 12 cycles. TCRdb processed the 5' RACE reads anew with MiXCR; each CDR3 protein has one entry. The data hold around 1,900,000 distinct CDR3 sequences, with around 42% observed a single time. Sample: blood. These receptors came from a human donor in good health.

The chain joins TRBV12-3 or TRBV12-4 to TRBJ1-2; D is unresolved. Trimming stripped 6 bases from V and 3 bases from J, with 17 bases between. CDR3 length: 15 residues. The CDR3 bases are TGTGCCAGCAGACAAACCCAGACACCCGACTATGGCTACACCTTC. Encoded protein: CASRQTQTPDYGYTF.

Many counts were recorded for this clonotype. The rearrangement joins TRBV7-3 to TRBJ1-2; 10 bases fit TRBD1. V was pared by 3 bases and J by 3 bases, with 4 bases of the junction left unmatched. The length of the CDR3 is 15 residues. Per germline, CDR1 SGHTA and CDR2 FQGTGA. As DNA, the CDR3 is TGTGCCAGCAGCTTGACAGGGGGCGCGGACTATGGCTACACCTTC. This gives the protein CASSLTGGADYGYTF.

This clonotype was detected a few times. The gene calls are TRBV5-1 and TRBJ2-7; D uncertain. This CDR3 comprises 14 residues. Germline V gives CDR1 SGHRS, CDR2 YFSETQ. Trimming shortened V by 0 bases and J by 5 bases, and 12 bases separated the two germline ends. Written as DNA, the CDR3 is TGCGCCAGCAGCTTGGGGGCTCCGCTGCACGAGCAGTACTTC. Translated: CASSLGAPLHEQYF.

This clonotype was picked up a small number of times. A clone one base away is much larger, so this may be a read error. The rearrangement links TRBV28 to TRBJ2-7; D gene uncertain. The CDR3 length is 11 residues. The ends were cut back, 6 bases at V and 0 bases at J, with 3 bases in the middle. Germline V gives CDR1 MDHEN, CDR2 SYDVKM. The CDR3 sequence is CASRVSYEQYF. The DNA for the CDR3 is TGTGCCAGCAGGGTCTCCTACGAGCAGTACTTC.

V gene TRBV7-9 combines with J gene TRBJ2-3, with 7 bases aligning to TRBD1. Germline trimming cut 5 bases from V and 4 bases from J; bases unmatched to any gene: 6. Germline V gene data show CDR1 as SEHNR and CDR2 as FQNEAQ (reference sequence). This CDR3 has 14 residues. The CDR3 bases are TGTGCCAGCAGCCAGACAGGGACAGCAGATACGCAGTATTTT. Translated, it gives CASSQTGTADTQYF.

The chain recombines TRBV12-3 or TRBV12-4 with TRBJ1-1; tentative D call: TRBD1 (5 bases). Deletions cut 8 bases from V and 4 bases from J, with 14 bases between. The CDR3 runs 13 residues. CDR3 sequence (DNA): TGTGCCAGCGTCAACCCTGGGGGCACTGAAGCTTTCTTT. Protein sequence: CASVNPGGTEAFF.

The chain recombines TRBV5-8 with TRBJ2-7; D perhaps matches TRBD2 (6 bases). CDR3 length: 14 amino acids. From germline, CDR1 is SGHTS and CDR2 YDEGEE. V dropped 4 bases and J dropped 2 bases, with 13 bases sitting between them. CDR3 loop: CASSKRDSPYEQYF. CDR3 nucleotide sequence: TGTGCCAGCAGCAAAAGGGACTCCCCCTACGAGCAGTACTTC.

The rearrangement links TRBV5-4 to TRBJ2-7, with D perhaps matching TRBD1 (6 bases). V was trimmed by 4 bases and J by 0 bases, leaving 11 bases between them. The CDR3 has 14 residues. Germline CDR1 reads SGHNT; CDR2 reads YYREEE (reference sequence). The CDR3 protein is CASSAVQGSYEQYF. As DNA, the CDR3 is TGTGCCAGCAGCGCTGTACAGGGCTCCTACGAGCAGTACTTC.

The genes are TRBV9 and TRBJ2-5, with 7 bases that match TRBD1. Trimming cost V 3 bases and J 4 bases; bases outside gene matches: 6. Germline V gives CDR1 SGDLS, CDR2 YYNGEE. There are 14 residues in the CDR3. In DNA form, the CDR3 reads TGTGCCAGCAGCGCTCGGGACAGACCAGAGACCCAGTACTTC. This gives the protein CASSARDRPETQYF.

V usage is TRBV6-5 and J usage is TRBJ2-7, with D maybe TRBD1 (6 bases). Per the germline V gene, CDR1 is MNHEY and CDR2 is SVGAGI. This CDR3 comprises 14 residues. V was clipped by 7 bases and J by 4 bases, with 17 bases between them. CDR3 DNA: TGTGCCAGCAAAGTACAGGGCCACCTTTACGAGCAGTACTTC. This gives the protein CASKVQGHLYEQYF.

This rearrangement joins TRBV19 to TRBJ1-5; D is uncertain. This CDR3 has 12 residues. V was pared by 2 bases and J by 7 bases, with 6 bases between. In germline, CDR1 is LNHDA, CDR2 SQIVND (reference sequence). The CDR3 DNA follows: TGTGCCAGTAGTATAATAGGGCAGCCCCAGCATTTT. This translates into CASSIIGQPQHF.

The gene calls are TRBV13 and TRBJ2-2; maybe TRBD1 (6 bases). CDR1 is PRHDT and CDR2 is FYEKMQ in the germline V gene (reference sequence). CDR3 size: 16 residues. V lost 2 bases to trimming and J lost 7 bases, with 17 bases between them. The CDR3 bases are TGTGCCAGCAGCTTAAGGGGGTCGCAGCGGAACGGGGAGCTGTTTTTT. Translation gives CASSLRGSQRNGELFF.

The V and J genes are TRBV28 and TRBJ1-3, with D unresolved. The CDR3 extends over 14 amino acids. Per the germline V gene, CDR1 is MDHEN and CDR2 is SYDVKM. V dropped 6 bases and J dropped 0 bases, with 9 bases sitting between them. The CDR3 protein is CASSDQVSGNTIYF. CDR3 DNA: TGTGCCAGCAGCGATCAGGTCTCTGGAAACACCATATATTTT.

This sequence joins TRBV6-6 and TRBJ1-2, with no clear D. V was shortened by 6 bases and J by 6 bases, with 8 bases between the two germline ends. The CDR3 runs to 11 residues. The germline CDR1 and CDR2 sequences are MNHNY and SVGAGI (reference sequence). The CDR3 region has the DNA TGTGCCAGCAGGCAAACACATGGCTACACCTTC. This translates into CASRQTHGYTF.

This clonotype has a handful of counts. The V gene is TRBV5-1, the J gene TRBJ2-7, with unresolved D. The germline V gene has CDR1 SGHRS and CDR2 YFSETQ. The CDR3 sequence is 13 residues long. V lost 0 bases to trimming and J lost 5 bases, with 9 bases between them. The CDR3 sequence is CASSLAGTNEQYF. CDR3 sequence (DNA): TGCGCCAGCAGCTTGGCAGGTACCAACGAGCAGTACTTC.

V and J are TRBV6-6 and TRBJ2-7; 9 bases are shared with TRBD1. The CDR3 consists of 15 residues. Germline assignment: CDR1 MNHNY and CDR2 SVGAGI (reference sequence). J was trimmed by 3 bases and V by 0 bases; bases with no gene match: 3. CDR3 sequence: CASSYSMGQGYEQYF. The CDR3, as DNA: TGTGCCAGCAGTTACTCGATGGGACAGGGCTACGAGCAGTACTTC.

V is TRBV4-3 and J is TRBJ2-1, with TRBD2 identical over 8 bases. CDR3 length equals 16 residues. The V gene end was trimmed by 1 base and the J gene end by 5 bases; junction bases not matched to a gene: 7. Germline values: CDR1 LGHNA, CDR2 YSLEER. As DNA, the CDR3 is TGCGCCAGCAGCCAAGTCCGAGCGGGGGCCAACAATGAGCAGTTCTTC. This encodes CASSQVRAGANNEQFF.

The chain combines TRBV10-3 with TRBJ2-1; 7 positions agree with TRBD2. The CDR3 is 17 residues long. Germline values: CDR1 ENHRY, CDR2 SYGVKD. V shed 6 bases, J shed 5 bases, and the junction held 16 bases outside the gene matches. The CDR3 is CAISPHVGGRGNNEQFF. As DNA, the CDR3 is TGTGCCATCAGCCCCCACGTGGGAGGGAGAGGGAACAATGAGCAGTTCTTC.

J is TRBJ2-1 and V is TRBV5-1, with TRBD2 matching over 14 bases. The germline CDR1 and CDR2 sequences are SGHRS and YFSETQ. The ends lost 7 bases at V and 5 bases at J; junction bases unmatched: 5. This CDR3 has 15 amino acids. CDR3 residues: CASGTSGGTHNEQFF. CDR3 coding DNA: TGCGCCAGCGGGACTAGCGGGGGAACACACAATGAGCAGTTCTTC.

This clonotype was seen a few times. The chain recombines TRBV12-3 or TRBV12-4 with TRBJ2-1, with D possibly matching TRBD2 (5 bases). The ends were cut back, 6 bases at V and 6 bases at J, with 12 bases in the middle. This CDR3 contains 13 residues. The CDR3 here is CASRDWMGNEQFF. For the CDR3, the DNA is TGTGCCAGCAGGGACTGGATGGGCAATGAGCAGTTCTTC.